This TCR beta chain was obtained from a study of blood T cell repertoires in COVID-19. Study context: Some COVID-19 samples were acute and others convalescent; all came from the United States, Italy and Spain. From T cells, B-cell-depleted T cells, or PBMCs came the material, which was cDNA or gDNA.

CDR1 is SGHKS, CDR2 YYEKEE, per germline (reference sequence). V dropped 7 bases and J dropped 11; count of bases not matched to a gene: 7. This CDR3 has 13 residues. Libraries were prepared by immunoSEQ multiplex PCR; TCRdb keeps only in-frame clonotypes and omits some of them. The sample has around 270,000 clones; 80% to 90% are singletons. The sequenced sample consisted of peripheral blood. The chain has TRBV5-5 and TRBJ1-4, with 11 nucleotides matching TRBD1. This receptor was identified in a man aged 55 to 70 with acute or convalescent COVID-19. The CDR3 spells CASLGQGAWKLFF. CDR3 DNA: TGTGCCAGCTTAGGACAGGGGGCTTGGAAACTGTTTTTT.